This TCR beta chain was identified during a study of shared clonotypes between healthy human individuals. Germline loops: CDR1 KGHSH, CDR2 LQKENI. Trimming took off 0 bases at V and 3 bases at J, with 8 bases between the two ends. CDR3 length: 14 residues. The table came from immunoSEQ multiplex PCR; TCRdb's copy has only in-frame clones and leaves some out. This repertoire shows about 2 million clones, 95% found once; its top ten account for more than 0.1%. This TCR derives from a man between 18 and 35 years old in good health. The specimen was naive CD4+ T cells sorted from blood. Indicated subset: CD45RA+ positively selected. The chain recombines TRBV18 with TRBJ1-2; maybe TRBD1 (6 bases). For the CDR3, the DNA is TGTGCCAGCTCACCACCGACAGGTGACTATGGCTACACCTTC. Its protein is CASSPPTGDYGYTF.